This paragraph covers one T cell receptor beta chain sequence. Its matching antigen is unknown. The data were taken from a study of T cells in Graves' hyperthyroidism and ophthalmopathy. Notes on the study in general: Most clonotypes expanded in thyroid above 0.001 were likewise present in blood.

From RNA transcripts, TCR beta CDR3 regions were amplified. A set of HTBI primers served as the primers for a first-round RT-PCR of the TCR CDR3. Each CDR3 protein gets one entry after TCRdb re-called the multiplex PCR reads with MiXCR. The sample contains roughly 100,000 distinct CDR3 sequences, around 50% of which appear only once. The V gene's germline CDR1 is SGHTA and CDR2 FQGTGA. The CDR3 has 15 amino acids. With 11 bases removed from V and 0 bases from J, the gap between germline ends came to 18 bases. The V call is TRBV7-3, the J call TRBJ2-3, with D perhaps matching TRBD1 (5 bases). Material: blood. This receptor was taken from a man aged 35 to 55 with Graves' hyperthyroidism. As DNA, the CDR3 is TGTGCCTGGCGAACAGGAATATCTAGCACAGATACGCAGTATTTT. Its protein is CAWRTGISSTDTQYF. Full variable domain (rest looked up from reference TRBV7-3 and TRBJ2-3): GAGVSQTPSNKVTEKGKYVELRCDPISGHTALYWYRQSLGQGPEFLIYFQGTGAADDSGLPNDRFFAVRPEGSVSTLKIQRTERGDSAVYLCAWRTGISSTDTQYFGPGTRLTVL.